This TCR beta chain was captured by sequencing in a study of PD-1 blockade in mismatch repair-deficient tumors. Study-level information: All were previously treated, progressing patients with 11 to 13 mismatch repair-deficient cancer types. Study findings and constraints: Rapid post-treatment expansion, then contraction, generally preceding radiologic response, marked tumor-resident clones.

Sequencing was performed with immunoSEQ multiplex PCR; in TCRdb, only in-frame clones are kept and a portion is missing. The sample includes around 130,000 clones, almost 90% seen only once; the top ten take approximately 12%. This clone was detected only once. Its antigen is unidentified. V was clipped by 6 bases and J by 5 bases, with 14 bases between them. Germline V gene lookup returns CDR1 MNHEY and CDR2 SMNVEV (reference sequence). CDR3 size: 13 residues. Every patient had mismatch repair deficiency by PCR or immunohistochemistry. TCR sequencing covered a few patients who responded to pembrolizumab.

V usage is TRBV27 and J usage is TRBJ2-7; the D gene is possibly TRBD2 (7 bases). The receptor was derived from an adult with mismatch repair-deficient cancer. The sequencing here drew on peripheral blood, taken 72 weeks after starting pembrolizumab. In DNA, the CDR3 is TGTGCCAGCAGAAGGGGGGGCAGGAACGAGCAGTACTTC. Translating gives CASRRGGRNEQYF.